Listed below are T cell receptor beta chains from one sample, sequenced in a study of blood T cell repertoires in COVID-19. The method was immunoSEQ multiplex PCR; TCRdb's version includes in-frame clones alone and lacks a portion of them. The sample includes some 150,000 clones, 88% of them seen just once. Sequencing used peripheral blood. The receptors come from a man aged 45-65 years with active or convalescent COVID-19. Both conserved end residues are part of each CDR3. Fields, in order: clone size, J gene, V gene, D gene, CDR3 protein, CDR3 DNA. D genes are given only for firm matches. Rows may omit the clone size; those that give it use once, few, many or a size class.

clone size: NA
J gene: TRBJ2-6
V gene: TRBV4-1
D gene: TRBD1
CDR3 protein: CASSHDRAGANVLTF
CDR3 DNA: TGCGCCAGCAGCCACGACAGGGCTGGGGCCAACGTCCTGACTTTC

clone size: NA
J gene: TRBJ2-7
V gene: TRBV7-2
D gene: TRBD2
CDR3 protein: CASSLVLGLAYEQYF
CDR3 DNA: TGTGCCAGCAGCTTAGTCTTAGGACTAGCCTACGAGCAGTACTTC

clone size: NA
J gene: TRBJ2-1
V gene: TRBV5-1
D gene: TRBD2
CDR3 protein: CASGLAGVDEQFF
CDR3 DNA: TGCGCCAGCGGACTAGCGGGAGTGGATGAGCAGTTCTTC

clone size: few
J gene: TRBJ2-3
V gene: TRBV19
D gene: NA
CDR3 protein: CASRPGLQGTDTQYF
CDR3 DNA: TGTGCCAGTAGGCCCGGTCTCCAGGGGACAGATACGCAGTATTTT

clone size: NA
J gene: TRBJ2-3
V gene: TRBV6-4
D gene: TRBD1
CDR3 protein: CASSPGQGEADTQYF
CDR3 DNA: TGTGCCAGCAGCCCGGGACAGGGAGAGGCAGATACGCAGTATTTT

clone size: once
J gene: TRBJ2-6
V gene: TRBV18
D gene: TRBD2
CDR3 protein: CASSTATGRAGANVLTF
CDR3 DNA: TGTGCCAGCTCAACCGCCACCGGGAGGGCTGGGGCCAACGTCCTGACTTTC

clone size: NA
J gene: TRBJ1-2
V gene: TRBV19
D gene: NA
CDR3 protein: CASSIGRRSYGYTF
CDR3 DNA: TGTGCCAGTAGTATTGGGAGGAGAAGCTATGGCTACACCTTC

clone size: NA
J gene: TRBJ1-4
V gene: TRBV5-1
D gene: TRBD1
CDR3 protein: CASSLQETGLEKLFF
CDR3 DNA: TGCGCCAGCAGCTTGCAAGAGACAGGGCTAGAAAAACTGTTTTTT

clone size: NA
J gene: TRBJ2-5
V gene: TRBV6-2/TRBV6-3
D gene: NA
CDR3 protein: CASGSAGTPQETQYF
CDR3 DNA: TGTGCCAGCGGTTCGGCCGGGACACCACAAGAGACCCAGTACTTC

clone size: NA
J gene: TRBJ1-1
V gene: TRBV28
D gene: NA
CDR3 protein: CASSPWTLNTEAFF
CDR3 DNA: TGTGCCAGCAGTCCATGGACTCTGAACACTGAAGCTTTCTTT

clone size: NA
J gene: TRBJ1-5
V gene: TRBV19
D gene: TRBD1
CDR3 protein: CASSITGQGSRYQPQHF
CDR3 DNA: TGTGCCAGTAGTATTACGGGACAGGGGAGCCGTTATCAGCCCCAGCATTTT

clone size: few
J gene: TRBJ2-1
V gene: TRBV24-1
D gene: NA
CDR3 protein: CATGGSYNEQFF
CDR3 DNA: TGTGCCACCGGGGGGTCCTACAATGAGCAGTTCTTC

clone size: NA
J gene: TRBJ1-5
V gene: TRBV4-1
D gene: NA
CDR3 protein: CASSQDSGYSNQPQHF
CDR3 DNA: TGCGCCAGCAGCCAAGATTCAGGATATAGCAATCAGCCCCAGCATTTT

clone size: NA
J gene: TRBJ1-6
V gene: TRBV10-2
D gene: TRBD1
CDR3 protein: CASSESGTGATNSPLHF
CDR3 DNA: TGCGCCAGCAGTGAGTCCGGGACAGGGGCAACTAATTCACCCCTCCACTTT

clone size: once
J gene: TRBJ1-1
V gene: TRBV28
D gene: NA
CDR3 protein: CASSKIQTNTEAFF
CDR3 DNA: TGTGCCAGCAGTAAAATACAAACGAACACTGAAGCTTTCTTT

clone size: NA
J gene: TRBJ2-5
V gene: TRBV6-6
D gene: NA
CDR3 protein: CASTEGAKTQYF
CDR3 DNA: TGTGCCAGCACCGAAGGGGCAAAGACCCAGTACTTC

clone size: NA
J gene: TRBJ1-5
V gene: TRBV11-3
D gene: TRBD1
CDR3 protein: CASSLDQGGLVGQPQHF
CDR3 DNA: TGTGCCAGCAGCTTAGATCAAGGGGGCTTAGTGGGTCAGCCCCAGCATTTT

clone size: few
J gene: TRBJ1-4
V gene: TRBV4-1
D gene: TRBD1
CDR3 protein: CASSLGGRGRTNEKLFF
CDR3 DNA: TGCGCCAGCAGCCTCGGGGGCAGGGGGCGAACTAATGAAAAACTGTTTTTT

clone size: once
J gene: TRBJ2-7
V gene: TRBV7-9
D gene: TRBD2
CDR3 protein: CASSLRSSGSLSSYEQYF
CDR3 DNA: TGTGCCAGCAGCTTACGGTCTAGCGGGAGCCTGAGCTCCTACGAGCAGTACTTC

clone size: NA
J gene: TRBJ1-1
V gene: TRBV5-1
D gene: TRBD1
CDR3 protein: CASSLGTGGPNTEAFF
CDR3 DNA: TGCGCCAGCAGTCTGGGGACAGGGGGCCCGAACACTGAAGCTTTCTTT

clone size: NA
J gene: TRBJ1-1
V gene: TRBV25-1
D gene: NA
CDR3 protein: CASSEATRAFF
CDR3 DNA: TGTGCCAGCAGTGAAGCAACGCGCGCTTTCTTT

clone size: NA
J gene: TRBJ2-1
V gene: TRBV5-1
D gene: TRBD2
CDR3 protein: CASSPPGLAGGSSYNEQFF
CDR3 DNA: TGCGCCAGCAGCCCTCCGGGACTAGCGGGAGGGAGCTCCTACAATGAGCAGTTCTTC

clone size: NA
J gene: TRBJ1-2
V gene: TRBV5-4
D gene: NA
CDR3 protein: CASSVQGDRMGSNTF
CDR3 DNA: TGTGCCAGCAGCGTTCAGGGCGACAGGATGGGGAGTAACACCTTC

clone size: NA
J gene: TRBJ2-7
V gene: TRBV27
D gene: TRBD2
CDR3 protein: CASRLAGEYEQYF
CDR3 DNA: TGTGCCAGTAGACTAGCGGGAGAATACGAGCAGTACTTC

clone size: NA
J gene: TRBJ2-3
V gene: TRBV7-3
D gene: NA
CDR3 protein: CASGLTGAGDTQYF
CDR3 DNA: TGTGCCAGCGGCTTAACTGGGGCTGGAGATACGCAGTATTTT

clone size: NA
J gene: TRBJ1-2
V gene: TRBV6-5
D gene: TRBD1
CDR3 protein: CASTRATGDGYTF
CDR3 DNA: TGTGCCAGCACTCGTGCGACAGGGGATGGCTACACCTTC

clone size: NA
J gene: TRBJ2-3
V gene: TRBV27
D gene: NA
CDR3 protein: CASSLSPSSSDTQYF
CDR3 DNA: TGTGCCAGCAGTTTATCGCCTAGTTCTTCCGATACGCAGTATTTT

clone size: once
J gene: TRBJ2-7
V gene: TRBV5-4
D gene: TRBD1
CDR3 protein: CASSSRRTGGDEQYF
CDR3 DNA: TGTGCCAGCAGCTCACGACGGACAGGGGGGGACGAGCAGTACTTC

clone size: NA
J gene: TRBJ1-6
V gene: TRBV7-9
D gene: NA
CDR3 protein: CASSLAGGRRNSPLHF
CDR3 DNA: TGTGCCAGCAGCTTAGCCGGAGGGAGGAGGAATTCACCCCTCCACTTT

clone size: NA
J gene: TRBJ2-7
V gene: TRBV7-2
D gene: NA
CDR3 protein: CASSLGLQGIYEQYF
CDR3 DNA: TGTGCCAGCAGCTTAGGGTTACAGGGCATCTACGAGCAGTACTTC

clone size: NA
J gene: TRBJ2-7
V gene: TRBV5-1
D gene: NA
CDR3 protein: CASSPPDSNEQYF
CDR3 DNA: TGCGCCAGCAGCCCACCGGACAGTAACGAGCAGTACTTC

clone size: NA
J gene: TRBJ2-5
V gene: TRBV4-2
D gene: TRBD1
CDR3 protein: CASSQTGGKETQYF
CDR3 DNA: TGTGCCAGCAGCCAAACAGGGGGCAAGGAGACCCAGTACTTC

clone size: once
J gene: TRBJ1-4
V gene: TRBV18
D gene: TRBD1
CDR3 protein: CASSPGPGQSNEKLFF
CDR3 DNA: TGTGCCAGCTCACCCGGGCCGGGACAGTCTAATGAAAAACTGTTTTTT

clone size: once
J gene: TRBJ2-2
V gene: TRBV4-2
D gene: NA
CDR3 protein: CASSQEQGGTGELFF
CDR3 DNA: TGTGCCAGCAGCCAAGAACAGGGAGGGACCGGGGAGCTGTTTTTT

clone size: NA
J gene: TRBJ2-5
V gene: TRBV19
D gene: NA
CDR3 protein: CASRGRELGETQYF
CDR3 DNA: TGTGCCAGTAGGGGGCGGGAACTAGGAGAGACCCAGTACTTC

clone size: NA
J gene: TRBJ2-7
V gene: TRBV25-1
D gene: NA
CDR3 protein: CASNKDLGGEQYF
CDR3 DNA: TGTGCCAGCAATAAGGACCTCGGGGGAGAGCAGTACTTC

clone size: once
J gene: TRBJ1-3
V gene: TRBV9
D gene: TRBD1
CDR3 protein: CASSVIGTGENTIYF
CDR3 DNA: TGTGCCAGCAGCGTAATCGGGACAGGGGAGAACACCATATATTTT